The 20 T cell receptor beta chains below come from one sample, sequenced in a study of blood T cell repertoires in COVID-19. Generated by immunoSEQ multiplex PCR, the TCRdb table keeps only in-frame clones and is missing some. The table lists approximately 130,000 clones, about four fifths of them singletons, with over 15% in the top ten. What was sequenced was peripheral blood. Receptor source: an elderly man with acute or convalescent COVID-19.

This clone showed up just once. J is TRBJ2-5 and V is TRBV7-9, with D possibly being TRBD1 (5 bases). This CDR3 contains 17 residues. The V and J ends lost 5 bases and 3 bases respectively, with 22 bases between them. Germline V gene data show CDR1 as SEHNR and CDR2 as FQNEAQ (reference sequence). The CDR3, as DNA: TGTGCCAGCAGCACCAAAAAGGGGTATTGGGGCAAAGAGACCCAGTACTTC. It yields the protein CASSTKKGYWGKETQYF.

The V gene is TRBV6-5, the J gene TRBJ1-1; D unclear. Between the trimmed V and J ends, which lost 6 bases and 3 bases, there was a span of 17 bases. This CDR3 spans 15 amino acids. Germline values: CDR1 MNHEY, CDR2 SVGAGI. The CDR3 protein is CASRRRTRLYTEAFF. The CDR3 DNA sequence: TGTGCCAGCAGACGCAGAACACGATTATACACTGAAGCTTTCTTT.

The chain is built from TRBV10-3 and TRBJ2-1; tentatively, D is TRBD2 (5 bases). Germline CDR1 ENHRY, CDR2 SYGVKD. Trimming took 3 bases from V and 1 from J, leaving 13 bases between them. The CDR3 has 16 amino acids. DNA of the CDR3: TGTGCCATCAGTGATTTCCAGGCGGGTTCCTACAATGAGCAGTTCTTC. This sequence encodes CAISDFQAGSYNEQFF.

The V call is TRBV5-1, the J call TRBJ2-7; D is possibly TRBD1 (6 bases). The CDR3 is 14 amino acids. The germline V and J ends were trimmed by 0 bases and 1 base, with 8 bases remaining between them. Germline values: CDR1 SGHRS, CDR2 YFSETQ. CDR3 nucleotides: TGCGCCAGCAGCTTGGATGGACAGTCCTACGAGCAGTACTTC. Encoded protein: CASSLDGQSYEQYF.

The DNA of the CDR3 is TGCGCCAGCAGCTTCGGACAGGGGTATGAGACCCAGTACTTC. Translation gives CASSFGQGYETQYF. The V call is TRBV5-1, the J call TRBJ2-5; 9 nucleotides line up with TRBD1. The germline V gene has CDR1 SGHRS and CDR2 YFSETQ. V was clipped by 2 bases and J by 5 bases; unmatched bases: 4. The CDR3 loop spans 14 amino acids.

The rearrangement links TRBV27 to TRBJ1-1; 7 bases agree with TRBD1. V shed 6 bases and J 4 bases; nucleotides not matched to a gene: 11. The length of the CDR3 is 15 residues. CDR1 MNHEY and CDR2 SMNVEV come from the germline V gene (reference sequence). The CDR3 DNA sequence: TGTGCCAGCAGCCAGAGAGGGGGCGTAAGCACTGAAGCTTTCTTT. It specifies CASSQRGGVSTEAFF.

The V gene is TRBV25-1, the J gene TRBJ1-4; 8 bases map to TRBD1. Germline assignment: CDR1 MGHDK and CDR2 SYGVNS. The CDR3 extends over 15 amino acids. V shed 4 bases, J shed 7 bases, and the junction held 8 bases outside the gene matches. The CDR3 protein is CASSAFGQGGEKLFF. CDR3 nucleotide sequence: TGTGCCAGCAGTGCCTTTGGACAGGGTGGTGAAAAACTGTTTTTT.

The V and J genes are TRBV20-1 and TRBJ2-1, with D uncertain. CDR1 and CDR2 from the germline V gene are DFQATT and SNEGSKA (reference sequence). Trimming shortened V by 6 bases and J by 8 bases, and 8 bases separated the two germline ends. The CDR3 has 10 amino acids. For the CDR3, the DNA is TGCAGTGCAACTTCGGATGAGCAGTTCTTC. It translates to CSATSDEQFF.

V is TRBV3-1 (or the pseudogene TRBV3-2) and J is TRBJ1-6; tentative D call: TRBD1 (5 bases). The CDR3 spans 18 residues. Between the trimmed V and J ends, which lost 0 bases and 10 bases, there was a span of 22 bases. Per germline, CDR1 LGHDT and CDR2 YNNKEL (reference sequence). The CDR3: CASSQDLSGYGSKSPLHF. CDR3 DNA sequence: TGTGCCAGCAGCCAAGATCTTTCAGGGTATGGATCCAAATCACCCCTCCACTTT.

This clone was picked up one time. This chain uses TRBV7-9 with TRBJ1-4; 7 bases line up with TRBD1. The CDR3 covers 15 residues. Looked up from germline, CDR1 is SEHNR and CDR2 is FQNEAQ (reference sequence). The J segment lost 4 bases and the V segment lost 5 bases, leaving 7 bases of the junction unmatched. The CDR3: CASSEGQALNEKLFF. CDR3 coding DNA: TGTGCCAGCAGCGAAGGACAGGCCCTTAATGAAAAACTGTTTTTT.

The DNA of the CDR3 is TGCGCCAGCAGCTCGGGAGGACAGCCTATTAATGAAAAACTGTTTTTT. This translates into CASSSGGQPINEKLFF. The chain links TRBV5-1 to TRBJ1-4, with D maybe TRBD1 (6 bases). Trimming shortened V by 3 bases and J by 4 bases, and 16 bases separated the two germline ends. The CDR3 is 16 amino acids. Per the germline V gene, CDR1 is SGHRS and CDR2 is YFSETQ. Variable domain in full (rest from reference TRBV5-1 and TRBJ1-4): KAGVTQTPRYLIKTRGQQVTLSCSPISGHRSVSWYQQTPGQGLQFLFEYFSETQRNKGNFPGRFSGRQFSNSRSEMNVSTLELGDSALYLCASSSGGQPINEKLFFGSGTQLSVL.

The chain couples TRBV9 to TRBJ2-3; D perhaps matches TRBD1 (6 bases). The CDR3 spans 15 residues. Germline values: CDR1 SGDLS, CDR2 YYNGEE. Trimming took 1 base from V and 6 from J, leaving 15 bases between them. CDR3 residues: CASSVRGQPFDTQYF. In DNA, the CDR3 is TGTGCCAGCAGCGTAAGGGGACAACCCTTCGATACGCAGTATTTT.

This chain uses TRBV3-1 (or the pseudogene TRBV3-2) with TRBJ2-5, with 10 bases lining up with TRBD2. Germline V lookup: CDR1 LGHDT, CDR2 YNNKEL (reference sequence). The ends lost 0 bases at V and 2 bases at J; junction bases unmatched: 9. This CDR3 is built from 18 residues. CDR3 in DNA: TGTGCCAGCAGCCAAGATGGGATGCTAGCGGGGGATCAAGAGACCCAGTACTTC. Protein product: CASSQDGMLAGDQETQYF.

This chain joins TRBV6-5 and TRBJ2-7; TRBD1 aligns across 10 bases. Germline CDR1 reads MNHEY; CDR2 reads SVGAGI. Trimming took 10 bases from V and 5 from J; bases not matched to a gene: 11. The CDR3 spans 14 residues. As DNA, the CDR3 is TGTGCCATTCCGGGACAGGGGAAGAGGCACGAGCAGTACTTC. Residues: CAIPGQGKRHEQYF.

The chain's CDR3 is CSVAGGYGETQYF. The CDR3 bases are TGCAGCGTTGCGGGGGGCTATGGGGAGACCCAGTACTTC. The chain employs TRBV29-1 and TRBJ2-5; maybe TRBD2 (7 bases). This CDR3 has 13 amino acids. Germline V gives CDR1 SQVTM, CDR2 ANQGSEA. Trimming took off 4 bases at V and 5 bases at J, with 14 bases between the two ends.

The chain employs TRBV5-1 and TRBJ1-3, with 7 bases that match TRBD1. The CDR3 runs 16 residues. The trim removed 0 bases at V and 3 bases at J, leaving 6 bases unmatched. From germline, CDR1 is SGHRS and CDR2 YFSETQ. In DNA form, the CDR3 reads TGCGCCAGCAGCTTGGGAACAGGGGAGGATGGAAACACCATATATTTT. Translated: CASSLGTGEDGNTIYF.

This clone was detected only once. The chain recombines TRBV19 with TRBJ1-4; 9 nucleotides agree with TRBD1. CDR1 is LNHDA, CDR2 SQIVND, per germline (reference sequence). This CDR3 is 14 amino acids long. V was pared by 7 bases and J by 2 bases, with 2 bases of the junction left unmatched. The chain's CDR3 is CASIDRGTNEKLFF. The CDR3 region has the DNA TGTGCCAGTATCGACAGGGGGACTAATGAAAAACTGTTTTTT.

The sample holds many counts of this clone. The gene calls are TRBV12-3 or TRBV12-4 and TRBJ2-1; D possibly corresponds to TRBD1 (6 bases). The CDR3 extends over 11 amino acids. V was trimmed by 6 bases and J by 12 bases, leaving 12 bases between them. This CDR3 reads CASRSGVWQFF. For the CDR3, the DNA is TGTGCCAGCAGATCAGGGGTATGGCAGTTCTTC.

V and J are TRBV7-9 and TRBJ1-1; D is uncertain. Germline V CDR1 and CDR2: SEHNR, FQNEAQ (reference sequence). There are 17 residues in the CDR3. V lost 5 bases, J lost 2 bases, and 21 bases lay in between. The CDR3 DNA reads as TGTGCCAGCAGCCCTACTACCGGGTTTAAGGTAAACACTGAAGCTTTCTTT. It encodes CASSPTTGFKVNTEAFF.

V gene TRBV15 combines with J gene TRBJ2-7; 9 positions match TRBD1. The germline CDR1 and CDR2 sequences are LNHNV and YYDKDF (reference sequence). The CDR3 has 13 amino acids. Germline trimming cut 9 bases from V and 5 bases from J; bases unmatched to any gene: 8. Here the CDR3 DNA reads TGTGCCACTGGGGACACAGGGGGCGACGAGCAGTACTTC. Amino acid sequence: CATGDTGGDEQYF.